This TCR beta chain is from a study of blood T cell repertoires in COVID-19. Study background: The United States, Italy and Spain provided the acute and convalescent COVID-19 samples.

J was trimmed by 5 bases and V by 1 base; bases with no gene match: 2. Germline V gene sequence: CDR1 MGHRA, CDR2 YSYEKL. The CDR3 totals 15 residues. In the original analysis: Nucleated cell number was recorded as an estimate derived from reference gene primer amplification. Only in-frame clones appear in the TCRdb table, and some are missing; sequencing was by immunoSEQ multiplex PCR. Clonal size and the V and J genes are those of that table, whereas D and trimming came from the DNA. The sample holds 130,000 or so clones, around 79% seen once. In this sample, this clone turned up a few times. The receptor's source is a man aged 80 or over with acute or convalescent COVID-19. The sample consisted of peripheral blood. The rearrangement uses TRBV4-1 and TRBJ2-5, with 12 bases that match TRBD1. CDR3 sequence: CASSQGDRGRETQYF. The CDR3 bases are TGCGCCAGCAGCCAAGGGGACAGGGGGCGTGAGACCCAGTACTTC.